The clone carrying this T cell receptor beta chain was counted a few times. Its specificity is unknown. In the library, individual cDNA molecules carried attached unique molecular identifiers. Each CDR3 protein gets one entry after TCRdb re-called the 5' RACE reads with MiXCR. This table holds approximately 70,000 distinct CDR3 sequences, more than 9.5% found once. These data originate in a study of early T cells in non-severe SARS-CoV-2 infection. Study context: Sequenced material consisted of bulk RNA (from unsorted whole blood), and chains were unpaired. Study observations and caveats: A preference for anti-spike CD8 responses marked VDJdb matching, which missed private and CD4 specificities.

The length of the CDR3 is 13 residues. The germline V gene encodes CDR1 GTSNPN and CDR2 SVGIG (reference sequence). The V and J ends lost 1 base and 4 bases respectively, with 7 bases between them. The origin of this receptor is an adult who was a healthcare worker with PCR-confirmed SARS-CoV-2 infection or an uninfected control (not recorded which). Sequences were derived from whole blood, sampled at baseline. The gene calls are TRBV30 and TRBJ2-2; D is ambiguous. The CDR3 coding sequence is TGTGCCTGGAGTGGATTCGTCACCGGGGAGCTGTTTTTT. Protein product: CAWSGFVTGELFF.